The 19 T cell receptor beta chains reported below all come from one sample, sequenced in a study of blood T cell repertoires in COVID-19. Only in-frame clones appear in the TCRdb table, and some are missing; sequencing was by immunoSEQ multiplex PCR. The sample comprises over 200,000 clones, about nine tenths of which are singletons, and roughly 6.5% rests with the top ten. The sample taken for sequencing was peripheral blood. These TCRs come from a man in his 60s who had recovered from COVID-19.

CDR3 region: CASSPPRGDRGSELFF. CDR3 in DNA: TGTGCCAGCTCACCACCCCGGGGGGACAGGGGAAGTGAACTGTTTTTT. The chain uses TRBV18 and TRBJ1-4, with TRBD1 matching 10 bases. This CDR3 is 16 amino acids long. V dropped 0 bases and J dropped 12; count of bases not matched to a gene: 10. Germline CDR1 and CDR2: KGHSH and LQKENI.

The J gene is TRBJ1-5, the V gene TRBV21-1; whether TRBD1, the table's D call, matches the DNA was not checked. TRBV21-1 is a pseudogene. The CDR3 spans 16 residues. The CDR3 bases are TGTGCCAGCAGCAAAGCGCTTACAGGGGGCGATCAGCCCCAGCATTTT. Encoded protein: CASSKALTGGDQPQHF.

V gene TRBV3-1 (or the pseudogene TRBV3-2) combines with J gene TRBJ1-1; D unresolved. Between the trimmed V and J ends, which lost 0 bases and 1 base, there was a span of 6 bases. This CDR3 contains 14 residues. CDR1 and CDR2 (germline): LGHDT, YNNKEL (reference sequence). CDR3 in amino acids: CASSQEYRNTEAFF. The CDR3 DNA follows: TGTGCCAGCAGCCAAGAGTACAGGAACACTGAAGCTTTCTTT.

V and J are TRBV18 and TRBJ2-5; D uncertain. Germline CDR1 and CDR2: KGHSH and LQKENI. The germline V and J ends were trimmed by 2 bases and 5 bases, with 6 bases remaining between them. This CDR3 is built from 12 residues. The CDR3 DNA reads as TGTGCCAGCTCACCAAAACTCGAGACCCAGTACTTC. Protein: CASSPKLETQYF.

V and J are TRBV7-3 and TRBJ2-3, with 13 bases identical to TRBD2. V shed 5 bases, J shed 5 bases, and the junction held 10 bases outside the gene matches. The CDR3 sequence is 17 residues long. Germline V lookup: CDR1 SGHTA, CDR2 FQGTGA. The CDR3 region is CASSPQLAGGHRDTQYF. The CDR3 DNA is TGTGCCAGCAGCCCACAACTAGCGGGGGGGCATAGAGATACGCAGTATTTT. Together with reference TRBV7-3 and TRBJ2-3, the CDR3 gives the full variable domain: GAGVSQTPSNKVTEKGKYVELRCDPISGHTALYWYRQSLGQGPEFLIYFQGTGAADDSGLPNDRFFAVRPEGSVSTLKIQRTERGDSAVYLCASSPQLAGGHRDTQYFGPGTRLTVL.

The rearrangement joins TRBV9 to TRBJ2-7; the D gene is possibly TRBD2 (7 bases). CDR1 is SGDLS, CDR2 YYNGEE, per germline. V was pared by 4 bases and J by 3 bases, with 17 bases between. The CDR3 loop spans 15 amino acids. The CDR3 DNA is TGTGCCAGCAGCAGAGGAGGCGGGGGCCTCTACGAGCAGTACTTC. Its protein product is CASSRGGGGLYEQYF.

The V gene is TRBV28, the J gene TRBJ1-2; no clear D gene. The CDR3 has 18 residues. V was shortened by 3 bases and J by 0 bases, with 20 bases between the two germline ends. Germline V lookup: CDR1 MDHEN, CDR2 SYDVKM. Written as DNA, the CDR3 is TGTGCCAGCAGTTTCTCTTACCAGGCCACAAATCCTAACTATGGCTACACCTTC. Its translation: CASSFSYQATNPNYGYTF.

J is TRBJ2-4 and V is TRBV6-2 or TRBV6-3; unclear D gene. Trimming cost V 3 bases and J 0 bases, with 18 bases left between them. The germline V gene has CDR1 MNHEY and CDR2 SVGEGT. This CDR3 has 18 residues. The DNA for the CDR3 is TGTGCCAGCAGTTATTTTTTCGGTCGCAGGCTAGCCAAAAACATTCAGTACTTC. It codes for CASSYFFGRRLAKNIQYF.

The rearrangement joins TRBV28 to TRBJ2-7; TRBD1 matches at 8 bases. This CDR3 is 15 amino acids long. Losses at the gene ends were 5 bases for V and 3 bases for J; bases not matched to a gene: 9. Germline lookup yields CDR1 MDHEN and CDR2 SYDVKM. The CDR3 sequence: CASSAPGTGLYEQYF. The DNA of the CDR3 is TGTGCCAGCAGTGCACCCGGGACAGGACTCTACGAGCAGTACTTC. Variable domain in full (rest from reference TRBV28 and TRBJ2-7): DVKVTQSSRYLVKRTGEKVFLECVQDMDHENMFWYRQDPGLGLRLIYFSYDVKMKEKGDIPEGYSVSREKKERFSLILESASTNQTSMYLCASSAPGTGLYEQYFGPGTRLTVT.

The rearrangement joins TRBV11-3 to TRBJ2-5; D may be TRBD1 (5 bases). V was clipped by 3 bases and J by 3 bases, with 14 bases between them. Germline V gives CDR1 SGHNT, CDR2 YENEEA. The CDR3 extends over 15 amino acids. The CDR3 loop reads CASSFAIQGEETQYF. CDR3 DNA: TGTGCCAGCAGCTTCGCCATTCAGGGTGAAGAGACCCAGTACTTC.

This clone was seen a single time. The chain links TRBV29-1 to TRBJ1-2, with 10 bases that match TRBD1. The CDR3 extends over 13 amino acids. Germline V CDR1 and CDR2: SQVTM, ANQGSEA. The ends lost 5 bases at V and 5 bases at J; junction bases unmatched: 5. The CDR3 loop reads CSVLGTGAYGYTF. The CDR3 bases are TGCAGCGTTTTAGGGACAGGGGCTTATGGCTACACCTTC.

V and J are TRBV27 and TRBJ2-1; D remains unclear. There are 13 residues in the CDR3. With 8 bases removed from V and 0 bases from J, the gap between germline ends came to 8 bases. The germline CDR1 and CDR2 sequences are MNHEY and SMNVEV (reference sequence). The CDR3 spells CASSVVSYNEQFF. In DNA, the CDR3 is TGTGCCAGCTCGGTAGTCTCCTACAATGAGCAGTTCTTC.

The chain employs TRBV23-1 and TRBJ1-5, with D maybe TRBD1 (6 bases). TRBV23-1 is annotated as an ORF whose role is uncertain. V was pared by 3 bases and J by 7 bases, with 10 bases between. The CDR3 loop spans 13 amino acids. DNA for the CDR3: TGCGCCAGCAGTCAGGGGGCGAGGCAGCCCCAGCATTTT. This sequence encodes CASSQGARQPQHF.

The chain links TRBV7-2 to TRBJ1-1, with D tentatively TRBD1 (5 bases). V shed 1 base and J shed 1 base, with 7 bases lying between them. Per germline, CDR1 SGHTA and CDR2 FQGNSA. The CDR3 sequence is 14 residues long. Here the CDR3 reads CASSLEGWNTEAFF. CDR3 sequence (DNA): TGTGCCAGCAGCTTAGAGGGGTGGAACACTGAAGCTTTCTTT.

This chain connects TRBV5-6 to TRBJ2-1, with TRBD2 matching over 9 bases. Germline V gene data show CDR1 as SGHDT and CDR2 as YYEEEE. The CDR3 runs to 17 residues. Trimming cost V 4 bases and J 4 bases; bases outside gene matches: 12. The CDR3 DNA is TGTGCCAGCAGCCCTTTGGTGGCTAGCGGGAATTACAATGAGCAGTTCTTC. It is translated as CASSPLVASGNYNEQFF.

A single count supports this clone. The gene calls are TRBV18 and TRBJ2-7, with TRBD1 matching over 9 bases. The V segment lost 3 bases and the J segment 6 bases; nucleotides outside the gene matches: 6. The length of the CDR3 is 14 residues. CDR1 is KGHSH and CDR2 is LQKENI in the germline V gene. CDR3 region: CASSPDRGPGEQYF. CDR3 nucleotides: TGTGCCAGCTCACCGGACAGGGGTCCCGGCGAGCAGTACTTC.

The genes are TRBV30 and TRBJ1-4, with D hard to call. Germline CDR1 is GTSNPN and CDR2 is SVGIG (reference sequence). Between the trimmed V and J ends, which lost 0 bases and 8 bases, there was a span of 4 bases. The CDR3 contains 11 residues. The CDR3 sequence is CAWSVAEKLFF. For the CDR3, the DNA is TGTGCCTGGAGTGTGGCCGAAAAACTGTTTTTT.

The gene calls are TRBV18 and TRBJ2-7; 9 bases align to TRBD1. CDR1 is KGHSH and CDR2 is LQKENI in the germline V gene. CDR3 size: 15 residues. Trimming cost V 6 bases and J 1 base; bases outside gene matches: 7. The CDR3: CASSPGTGISYEQYF. Written as DNA, the CDR3 is TGTGCCAGCTCCCCGGGGACAGGGATATCCTACGAGCAGTACTTC.

V gene TRBV16 combines with J gene TRBJ1-4; 8 bases line up with TRBD1. With 5 bases clipped from V and 9 bases from J, the junction kept 14 bases outside the gene matches. This CDR3 comprises 16 residues. Germline CDR1 is KGHSY and CDR2 is FQNENV. This CDR3 is CASSNPGQDRVQKLFF. The DNA for the CDR3 is TGTGCCAGCAGCAATCCCGGTCAGGACAGGGTCCAAAAACTGTTTTTT. The complete variable domain, with remaining parts taken from reference TRBV16 and TRBJ1-4, reads GEEVAQTPKHLVRGEGQKAKLYCAPIKGHSYVFWYQQVLKNEFKFLISFQNENVFDETGMPKERFSAKCLPNSPCSLEIQATKLEDSAVYFCASSNPGQDRVQKLFFGSGTQLSVL.